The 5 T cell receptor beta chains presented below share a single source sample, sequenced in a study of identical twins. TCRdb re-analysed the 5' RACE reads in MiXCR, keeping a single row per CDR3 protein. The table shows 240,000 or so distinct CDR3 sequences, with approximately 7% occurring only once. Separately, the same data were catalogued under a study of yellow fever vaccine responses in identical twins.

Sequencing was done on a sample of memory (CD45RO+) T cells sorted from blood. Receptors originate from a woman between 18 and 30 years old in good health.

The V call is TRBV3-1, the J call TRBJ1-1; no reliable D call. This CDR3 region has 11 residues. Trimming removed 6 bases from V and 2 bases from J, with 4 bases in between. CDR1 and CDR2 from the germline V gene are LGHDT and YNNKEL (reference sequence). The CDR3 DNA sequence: TGTGCCAGCAGGGATAACACTGAAGCTTTCTTT. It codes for CASRDNTEAFF.

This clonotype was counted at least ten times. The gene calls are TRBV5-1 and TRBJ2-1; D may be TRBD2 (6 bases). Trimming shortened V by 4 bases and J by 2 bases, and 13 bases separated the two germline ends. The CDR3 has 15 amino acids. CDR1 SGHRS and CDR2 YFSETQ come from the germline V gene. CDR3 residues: CASSLRDSAYNEQFF. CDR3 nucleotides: TGCGCCAGCAGCCTCCGGGACTCGGCCTACAATGAGCAGTTCTTC. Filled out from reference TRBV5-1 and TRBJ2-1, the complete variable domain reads KAGVTQTPRYLIKTRGQQVTLSCSPISGHRSVSWYQQTPGQGLQFLFEYFSETQRNKGNFPGRFSGRQFSNSRSEMNVSTLELGDSALYLCASSLRDSAYNEQFFGPGTRLTVL.

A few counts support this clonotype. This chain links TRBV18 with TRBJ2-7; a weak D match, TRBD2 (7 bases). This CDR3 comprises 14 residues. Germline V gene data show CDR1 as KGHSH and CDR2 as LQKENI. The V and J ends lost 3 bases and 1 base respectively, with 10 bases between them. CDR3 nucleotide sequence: TGTGCCAGCTCACCCGGGGGGCTATCCTACGAGCAGTACGTC. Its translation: CASSPGGLSYEQYV.

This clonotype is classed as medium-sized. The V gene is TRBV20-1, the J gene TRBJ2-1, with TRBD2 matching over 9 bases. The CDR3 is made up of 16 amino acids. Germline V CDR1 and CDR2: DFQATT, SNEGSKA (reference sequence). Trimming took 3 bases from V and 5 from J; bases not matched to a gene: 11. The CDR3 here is CSASSPGTSRDNEQFF. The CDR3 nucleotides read TGCAGTGCTAGTTCTCCGGGGACTAGCCGGGACAATGAGCAGTTCTTC.

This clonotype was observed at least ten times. CDR3 sequence (DNA): TGTGCCAGCAGTGACCGGGGCATAAACTACGAGCAGTACTTC. Translating gives CASSDRGINYEQYF. The chain joins TRBV25-1 to TRBJ2-7; D is tentatively TRBD1 or TRBD2 (5 bases each). Between the trimmed V and J ends, which lost 3 bases and 3 bases, there was a span of 12 bases. CDR1 and CDR2 from the germline V gene are MGHDK and SYGVNS. The CDR3 is made up of 14 amino acids.